This entry lists 23 T cell receptor beta chains sequenced from one sample in a study of cytomegalovirus exposure and HLA in healthy donors. Here immunoSEQ multiplex PCR was the method, and the copy in TCRdb shows in-frame clones only, minus some. Of 50,000 to 65,000 clones listed, 90% to 96% are singletons. The sample consisted of PBMCs. The receptors were gathered from a young woman in good health and CMV-seronegative.

The V and J genes are TRBV9 and TRBJ1-1, with D hard to call. Trimming took off 4 bases at V and 8 bases at J, with 15 bases between the two ends. The CDR3 runs to 13 residues. CDR1 is SGDLS and CDR2 is YYNGEE in the germline V gene. This chain's CDR3 is CASSPPGKGEAFF. CDR3 coding DNA: TGTGCCAGCAGCCCCCCCGGGAAAGGCGAAGCTTTCTTT.

This chain connects TRBV18 to TRBJ1-4; D remains unclear. Germline-derived CDR1 and CDR2 are KGHSH and LQKENI. With 3 bases removed from V and 0 bases from J, the gap between germline ends came to 8 bases. The CDR3 length is 15 residues. CDR3 in amino acids: CASSPQPATNEKLFF. CDR3 in DNA: TGTGCCAGCTCACCCCAACCGGCAACTAATGAAAAACTGTTTTTT.

The chain recombines TRBV19 with TRBJ2-7, with D perhaps matching TRBD1 (6 bases). V dropped 7 bases and J dropped 6 bases, with 19 bases sitting between them. The length of the CDR3 is 14 residues. Germline V gives CDR1 LNHDA, CDR2 SQIVND (reference sequence). DNA of the CDR3: TGTGCCAGTACCTGGACAGCCACCTGGGGCGAGCAGTACTTC. Translation gives CASTWTATWGEQYF.

The gene calls are TRBV28 and TRBJ2-3, with D possibly being TRBD1 (5 bases). From germline, CDR1 is MDHEN and CDR2 SYDVKM. V lost 5 bases and J 4 bases, leaving 19 bases between the germline ends. The CDR3 has 16 amino acids. The CDR3 protein is CASSPLFGASPDTQYF. DNA of the CDR3: TGTGCCAGCAGTCCCCTCTTTGGGGCCAGCCCAGATACGCAGTATTTT.

The genes are TRBV28 and TRBJ1-4; tentatively, D is TRBD1 (5 bases). The CDR3 covers 15 residues. Germline CDR1 and CDR2: MDHEN and SYDVKM. Trimming took 3 bases from V and 0 from J, leaving 8 bases between them. Written as DNA, the CDR3 is TGTGCCAGCAGTTTCACAGGCACAACTAATGAAAAACTGTTTTTT. This sequence encodes CASSFTGTTNEKLFF.

This chain links TRBV7-9 with TRBJ1-2; TRBD1 is a possible D gene (6 bases). Germline V gives CDR1 SEHNR, CDR2 FQNEAQ (reference sequence). This CDR3 region has 13 residues. V dropped 2 bases and J dropped 4 bases, with 8 bases sitting between them. The CDR3 coding sequence is TGTGCCAGCAGCTTATTGGACAGCTATGGCTACACCTTC. Translation: CASSLLDSYGYTF.

V gene TRBV10-3 combines with J gene TRBJ2-2, with 8 nucleotides matching TRBD2. With V trimmed by 4 bases and J by 2 bases, 3 bases remained unmatched. The CDR3 consists of 15 residues. The germline V gene encodes CDR1 ENHRY and CDR2 SYGVKD. The CDR3 loop reads CAISAAGGNTGELFF. CDR3 in DNA: TGTGCCATCAGTGCGGCGGGGGGAAACACCGGGGAGCTGTTTTTT.

This chain connects TRBV11-2 to TRBJ2-1; 14 positions match TRBD2. The length of the CDR3 is 16 residues. The trim removed 5 bases at V and 8 bases at J, leaving 8 bases unmatched. Germline V lookup: CDR1 SGHAT, CDR2 FQNNGV. The CDR3 spells CASSPRLAGGWDEQFF. CDR3 DNA sequence: TGTGCCAGCAGCCCCAGACTAGCGGGGGGGTGGGATGAGCAGTTCTTC.

The chain recombines TRBV7-2 with TRBJ1-6; D uncertain. Germline assignment: CDR1 SGHTA and CDR2 FQGNSA. Trimming shortened V by 1 base and J by 10 bases, and 11 bases separated the two germline ends. The CDR3 is made up of 14 amino acids. The CDR3 here is CASSLGSRGSPLHF. The CDR3 coding sequence is TGTGCCAGCAGCTTAGGGTCGCGAGGGTCACCCCTCCACTTT.

The rearrangement uses TRBV27 and TRBJ2-3; D not resolved. The germline V gene has CDR1 MNHEY and CDR2 SMNVEV (reference sequence). The germline V and J ends were trimmed by 2 bases and 6 bases, with 3 bases remaining between them. CDR3 size: 11 residues. CDR3 in amino acids: CASSLGDTQYF. Here the CDR3 DNA reads TGTGCCAGCAGTTTAGGCGATACGCAGTATTTT.

In nucleotides, the CDR3 is TGTGCCAGCAGCCGCGGGACTAGCGGGCCCACAGATACGCAGTATTTT. Its protein is CASSRGTSGPTDTQYF. The chain carries TRBV7-9 and TRBJ2-3; 12 bases line up with TRBD2. V gave up 5 bases and J gave up 2 bases; unmatched junction bases: 5. The length of the CDR3 is 16 residues. Germline-derived CDR1 and CDR2 are SEHNR and FQNEAQ (reference sequence).

This clone was observed once. The chain links TRBV5-1 to TRBJ2-5; tentative D call: TRBD1 (6 bases). V lost 3 bases to trimming and J lost 9 bases, with 18 bases between them. This CDR3 is 14 amino acids long. Germline V gene lookup returns CDR1 SGHRS and CDR2 YFSETQ. CDR3 sequence reads: CASSSIPEQGPQYF. Written as DNA, the CDR3 is TGCGCCAGCAGCTCGATCCCCGAACAGGGACCCCAGTACTTC. Using reference TRBV5-1 and TRBJ2-5 for the parts outside the CDR3, the full variable domain is KAGVTQTPRYLIKTRGQQVTLSCSPISGHRSVSWYQQTPGQGLQFLFEYFSETQRNKGNFPGRFSGRQFSNSRSEMNVSTLELGDSALYLCASSSIPEQGPQYFGPGTRLLVL.

The chain recombines TRBV7-3 with TRBJ2-2; 7 positions agree with TRBD2. The trim removed 2 bases at V and 4 bases at J, leaving 4 bases unmatched. Germline V gene lookup returns CDR1 SGHTA and CDR2 FQGTGA. This CDR3 contains 15 residues. CDR3 bases: TGTGCCAGCAGCTTAGGTCGGGGGGTCACCGGGGAGCTGTTTTTT. Its protein product is CASSLGRGVTGELFF. The whole variable domain, remainder taken from reference TRBV7-3 and TRBJ2-2, is GAGVSQTPSNKVTEKGKYVELRCDPISGHTALYWYRQSLGQGPEFLIYFQGTGAADDSGLPNDRFFAVRPEGSVSTLKIQRTERGDSAVYLCASSLGRGVTGELFFGEGSRLTVL.

The chain employs TRBV5-5 and TRBJ1-1, with a tentative D call TRBD1 (5 bases). V was cut by 4 bases and J by 10 bases, with 17 bases left in between. The germline V gene encodes CDR1 SGHKS and CDR2 YYEKEE (reference sequence). CDR3 length: 13 residues. CDR3 DNA: TGTGCCAGCAGCGCGGACACTTGGGGCGGAGCTTTCTTT. This sequence encodes CASSADTWGGAFF.

The genes are TRBV7-3 and TRBJ2-5; D may be TRBD1 (6 bases). Trimming took off 5 bases at V and 2 bases at J, with 9 bases between the two ends. The CDR3 extends over 13 amino acids. Germline V gene lookup returns CDR1 SGHTA and CDR2 FQGTGA. CDR3 in amino acids: CASSQGPQETQYF. DNA for the CDR3: TGTGCCAGCAGCCAGGGGCCGCAAGAGACCCAGTACTTC.

The J gene is TRBJ1-2, the V gene TRBV23-1, with TRBD1 as a possible D gene (6 bases). TRBV23-1 is an ORF, with its function uncertain. The CDR3 is 15 amino acids. Trimming took 6 bases from V and 5 from J, leaving 19 bases between them. CDR3 protein: CASSATGGGGYGYTF. CDR3 in DNA: TGCGCCAGCAGCGCCACGGGCGGGGGCGGGTATGGCTACACCTTC.

The chain employs TRBV5-1 and TRBJ2-7, with D possibly matching TRBD1 (6 bases). V was clipped by 4 bases and J by 1 base, with 9 bases between them. From germline, CDR1 is SGHRS and CDR2 YFSETQ. This CDR3 has 13 amino acids. CDR3 nucleotides: TGCGCCAGCAGCCCCACAGGGTCCTACGAGCAGTACTTC. Amino acids: CASSPTGSYEQYF.

V usage is TRBV15 and J usage is TRBJ2-1; maybe TRBD2 (6 bases). Per germline, CDR1 LNHNV and CDR2 YYDKDF (reference sequence). V was pared by 0 bases and J by 1 base, with 16 bases between. CDR3 length equals 18 residues. The CDR3 is CATSRDRGLRGSYNEQFF. Here the CDR3 DNA reads TGTGCCACCAGCAGAGATCGGGGGTTAAGAGGGTCCTACAATGAGCAGTTCTTC. Based on the CDR3 plus reference TRBV15 and TRBJ2-1, the full variable domain is DAMVIQNPRYQVTQFGKPVTLSCSQTLNHNVMYWYQQKSSQAPKLLFHYYDKDFNNEADTPDNFQSRRPNTSFCFLDIRSPGLGDTAMYLCATSRDRGLRGSYNEQFFGPGTRLTVL.

The J gene is TRBJ2-1, the V gene TRBV11-2, with D perhaps matching TRBD1 (5 bases). Between the trimmed V and J ends, which lost 4 bases and 4 bases, there was a span of 14 bases. The CDR3 has 15 residues. Germline V gives CDR1 SGHAT, CDR2 FQNNGV. The CDR3 reads CASSWGPGGYNEQFF. The CDR3 DNA is TGTGCCAGCAGCTGGGGCCCGGGTGGGTACAATGAGCAGTTCTTC.

This sequence joins TRBV15 and TRBJ2-7, with 11 bases identical to TRBD2. The CDR3 is 17 amino acids. The V segment lost 5 bases and the J segment 7 bases; nucleotides outside the gene matches: 16. CDR1 is LNHNV and CDR2 is YYDKDF in the germline V gene (reference sequence). CDR3 nucleotide sequence: TGTGCCACCAGCCCCGGCCTAACTAGCGGGGGACTGGGGGAGCAGTACTTC. It specifies CATSPGLTSGGLGEQYF.

For the CDR3, the DNA is TGTGCCAGCAGTTTAGGCCAACCCCCCTACGAGCAGTACTTC. This sequence encodes CASSLGQPPYEQYF. This chain connects TRBV28 to TRBJ2-7; the D is unclear. Germline assignment: CDR1 MDHEN and CDR2 SYDVKM. With 2 bases removed from V and 2 bases from J, the gap between germline ends came to 10 bases. The CDR3 contains 14 residues.

V gene TRBV2 combines with J gene TRBJ2-7; D perhaps matches TRBD2 (6 bases). CDR3 size: 11 residues. V lost 8 bases to trimming and J lost 4 bases, with 9 bases between them. The V gene's germline CDR1 is SNHLY and CDR2 FYNNEI. The CDR3, as DNA: TGTGCCAGCGGAGGGAGGTACGAGCAGTACTTC. Translated: CASGGRYEQYF.

The chain employs TRBV19 and TRBJ1-2, with 11 bases that match TRBD1. Germline-derived CDR1 and CDR2 are LNHDA and SQIVND (reference sequence). With V trimmed by 6 bases and J by 4 bases, 19 bases remained unmatched. The CDR3 consists of 19 residues. CDR3 loop: CASSTPRGQGATTFYGYTF. CDR3 DNA: TGTGCCAGTAGCACCCCCAGAGGACAGGGGGCCACGACCTTCTATGGCTACACCTTC.